A single sample is the source of the 30 T cell receptor beta chains below, sequenced in a study of identical twins. TCRdb recomputed calls from the 5' RACE reads with MiXCR, one row per CDR3 protein. The data contain about 520,000 distinct CDR3 sequences, roughly a fifth of them singletons. Another study also made use of these data, one on T cells expressing NK-cell markers.

The sequenced material came from CD4+ T cells sorted from blood. These receptors were obtained from a woman younger than 30 in good health.

The chain links TRBV20-1 to TRBJ2-5; perhaps D is TRBD1 or TRBD2 (5 bases each). The ends were cut back, 0 bases at V and 5 bases at J, with 10 bases in the middle. The CDR3 is 13 residues long. Per the germline V gene, CDR1 is DFQATT and CDR2 is SNEGSKA (reference sequence). This CDR3 is CSARDPWGETQYF. As DNA, the CDR3 is TGCAGTGCTAGAGATCCCTGGGGGGAGACCCAGTACTTC.

This clonotype was recorded a few times. V and J are TRBV18 and TRBJ2-5; 8 nucleotides match TRBD1. The CDR3 extends over 12 amino acids. V lost 4 bases and J lost 11; bases outside the gene matches: 6. Germline assignment: CDR1 KGHSH and CDR2 LQKENI. CDR3 nucleotides: TGTGCCAGCTCACATGACCGGGACAGGCAGTACTTC. The encoded protein is CASSHDRDRQYF. Filled out from reference TRBV18 and TRBJ2-5, the complete variable domain reads NAGVMQNPRHLVRRRGQEARLRCSPMKGHSHVYWYRQLPEEGLKFMVYLQKENIIDESGMPKERFSAEFPKEGPSILRIQQVVRGDSAAYFCASSHDRDRQYFGPGTRLLVL.

This clonotype was observed a few times. The V and J genes are TRBV20-1 and TRBJ1-2; a weak D match, TRBD1 (5 bases). The CDR3 totals 14 residues. Trimming removed 2 bases from V and 4 bases from J, with 14 bases in between. CDR1 is DFQATT, CDR2 SNEGSKA, per germline (reference sequence). The CDR3 region has the DNA TGCAGTGCTAGACCTAGTGGGGGAACCTATGGCTACACCTTC. Protein sequence: CSARPSGGTYGYTF.

The J gene is TRBJ2-1, the V gene TRBV24-1; 7 bases align to TRBD1. V was clipped by 3 bases and J by 7 bases; unmatched bases: 5. This CDR3 region has 14 residues. Per the germline V gene, CDR1 is KGHDR and CDR2 is SFDVKD. CDR3 DNA sequence: TGTGCCACCAGTGATCCTGCAGGGGGTAATGAGCAGTTCTTC. Its protein product is CATSDPAGGNEQFF.

V and J are TRBV3-1 and TRBJ2-3, with a possible D match to TRBD1 (6 bases). Germline CDR1 LGHDT, CDR2 YNNKEL (reference sequence). This CDR3 has 17 amino acids. The germline V and J ends were trimmed by 0 bases and 3 bases, with 16 bases remaining between them. As DNA, the CDR3 is TGTGCCAGCAGCCAAGACCCACTAGGGGGAGTGACAGATACGCAGTATTTT. Translating it yields CASSQDPLGGVTDTQYF.

The chain is built from TRBV12-5 and TRBJ2-5; perhaps TRBD1 as D (6 bases). Trimming removed 0 bases at V and 6 bases at J, with 11 bases between. The germline V gene has CDR1 LGHNT and CDR2 FRNRAP. The CDR3 is 14 amino acids. This chain's CDR3 is CASGLVSQGKTQYF. The CDR3 coding sequence is TGTGCTAGTGGTTTGGTCAGTCAGGGGAAGACCCAGTACTTC.

This chain links TRBV25-1 with TRBJ2-7; D is ambiguous. The CDR3 sequence is 12 residues long. The V gene's germline CDR1 is MGHDK and CDR2 SYGVNS. The V end was cut by 4 bases, the J end by 5 bases, with 9 bases between. CDR3 amino acids: CASSVRPDEQYF. CDR3 nucleotides: TGTGCCAGCAGTGTACGGCCCGACGAGCAGTACTTC.

This clonotype was seen more than once but under ten times. This chain uses TRBV2 with TRBJ2-1; 12 nucleotides match TRBD2. Trimming cost V 6 bases and J 6 bases; bases outside gene matches: 0. The V gene's germline CDR1 is SNHLY and CDR2 FYNNEI. The CDR3 is 13 amino acids. The CDR3 loop is CASRTSGGNEQFF. The CDR3 DNA sequence: TGTGCCAGCAGGACTAGCGGGGGCAATGAGCAGTTCTTC.

This clonotype was seen a handful of times. The rearrangement joins TRBV20-1 to TRBJ2-7; tentatively, D is TRBD2 (5 bases). The V gene's germline CDR1 is DFQATT and CDR2 SNEGSKA (reference sequence). This CDR3 spans 12 amino acids. Deletions cut 5 bases from V and 5 bases from J, with 13 bases between. CDR3 DNA: TGCAGTGCTCCCCGGGATCTAAACGAGCAGTACTTC. It yields the protein CSAPRDLNEQYF.

This clonotype was seen ten or more times. The J gene is TRBJ2-2, the V gene TRBV5-1; D gene unclear. The germline V gene encodes CDR1 SGHRS and CDR2 YFSETQ. Trimming removed 4 bases at V and 0 bases at J, with 7 bases between. The CDR3 runs to 14 residues. CDR3 DNA sequence: TGCGCCAGCAGCCAAGGGCCGAACACCGGGGAGCTGTTTTTT. It translates to CASSQGPNTGELFF.

The chain uses TRBV11-2 and TRBJ2-7, with 9 nucleotides matching TRBD1. Germline V lookup: CDR1 SGHAT, CDR2 FQNNGV. The trim removed 6 bases at V and 2 bases at J, leaving 8 bases unmatched. The CDR3 is made up of 15 amino acids. CDR3 DNA: TGTGCCAGCAGTTTTACCGGGACAGGGACCTACGAGCAGTACTTC. Its translation is CASSFTGTGTYEQYF.

This chain links TRBV7-4 with TRBJ1-1; possibly TRBD1 for D (6 bases). With 2 bases removed from V and 0 bases from J, the gap between germline ends came to 16 bases. The CDR3 length is 17 residues. From germline, CDR1 is SGHVT and CDR2 SQSDAQ. The CDR3 protein is CASSLLQGSLLNTEAFF. DNA for the CDR3: TGTGCCAGCAGCTTATTACAGGGCTCCTTACTGAACACTGAAGCTTTCTTT.

The V gene is TRBV3-1, the J gene TRBJ2-3; TRBD2 matches at 9 bases. CDR3 length: 15 amino acids. CDR1 is LGHDT and CDR2 is YNNKEL in the germline V gene (reference sequence). Trimming at V came to 1 base and at J to 7 bases, leaving 6 bases not matched to a gene. The CDR3 DNA follows: TGTGCCAGCAGCCAAGGCTCGCGGGGGGGGAATACGCAGTATTTT. As protein: CASSQGSRGGNTQYF.

This chain joins TRBV19 and TRBJ2-5; TRBD1 aligns across 9 bases. The CDR3 has 15 amino acids. Per the germline V gene, CDR1 is LNHDA and CDR2 is SQIVND (reference sequence). V was pared by 6 bases and J by 4 bases, with 9 bases of the junction left unmatched. The CDR3 reads CASRQQGARLETQYF. The CDR3, as DNA: TGTGCCAGTAGGCAACAGGGGGCGCGTTTAGAGACCCAGTACTTC.

The chain joins TRBV2 to TRBJ1-1; no clear D. The length of the CDR3 is 14 residues. Trimming took off 2 bases at V and 1 base at J, with 8 bases between the two ends. Germline-derived CDR1 and CDR2 are SNHLY and FYNNEI. CDR3 in amino acids: CASSEWVKNTEAFF. The CDR3 nucleotides are TGTGCCAGCAGTGAATGGGTCAAGAACACTGAAGCTTTCTTT.

This chain connects TRBV20-1 to TRBJ2-1; D might be TRBD2 (6 bases). Between the trimmed V and J ends, which lost 6 bases and 5 bases, there was a span of 23 bases. The CDR3 spans 16 residues. The germline V gene has CDR1 DFQATT and CDR2 SNEGSKA (reference sequence). The CDR3: CSASTSPQTGDNEQFF. The DNA of the CDR3 is TGCAGTGCGTCAACTAGCCCCCAGACGGGCGACAATGAGCAGTTCTTC.

This clonotype was counted only a few times. In nucleotides, the CDR3 is TGTGCCAGCTCACCAGAGGAGTACGAGCAGTACTTC. It translates to CASSPEEYEQYF. The V call is TRBV18, the J call TRBJ2-7; D not certain. CDR1 KGHSH and CDR2 LQKENI come from the germline V gene. The CDR3 sequence is 12 residues long. With 2 bases removed from V and 4 bases from J, the gap between germline ends came to 6 bases.

This clonotype was picked up many times. This sequence joins TRBV10-3 and TRBJ1-4; D is possibly TRBD1 (6 bases). Per the germline V gene, CDR1 is ENHRY and CDR2 is SYGVKD. V lost 7 bases to trimming and J lost 5 bases, with 11 bases between them. This CDR3 contains 13 residues. Here the CDR3 DNA reads TGTGCCATCACCTGGGGGGCCAATGAAAAACTGTTTTTT. This translates into CAITWGANEKLFF.

This clonotype was picked up many times. This sequence joins TRBV12-3 or TRBV12-4 and TRBJ1-2, with 8 bases lining up with TRBD1. The V segment lost 4 bases and the J segment 3 bases; nucleotides outside the gene matches: 7. The CDR3 spans 15 residues. The CDR3 DNA follows: TGTGCCAGCAGTTACCCCCCGACAGGGGACTATGGCTACACCTTC. This gives the protein CASSYPPTGDYGYTF.

The chain combines TRBV9 with TRBJ2-2; the match to TRBD1 covers 8 bases. This CDR3 spans 15 amino acids. Looked up from germline, CDR1 is SGDLS and CDR2 is YYNGEE. J was trimmed by 7 bases and V by 2 bases; bases with no gene match: 7. CDR3 sequence reads: CASSVSSGGVGELFF. The CDR3, as DNA: TGTGCCAGCAGCGTCTCCTCAGGGGGCGTCGGGGAGCTGTTTTTT.

The gene calls are TRBV7-2 and TRBJ2-7; 13 nucleotides align to TRBD2. Looked up from germline, CDR1 is SGHTA and CDR2 is FQGNSA. The CDR3 loop spans 15 amino acids. After removal of 5 bases from V and 2 bases from J, the junction contained 3 bases not matched to a gene. The CDR3 reads CASSMGLAGTYEQYF. CDR3 DNA sequence: TGTGCCAGCAGCATGGGACTAGCGGGGACCTACGAGCAGTACTTC.

V and J are TRBV6-1 and TRBJ2-7, with 9 nucleotides matching TRBD1. This CDR3 has 16 residues. V lost 7 bases, J lost 5 bases, and 15 bases stayed unmatched. From germline, CDR1 is MNHNS and CDR2 SASEGT. The CDR3 loop reads CASTFPRDRVWHEQYF. The CDR3 nucleotides are TGTGCCAGCACCTTCCCCCGGGACAGGGTGTGGCACGAGCAGTACTTC.

V gene TRBV11-3 combines with J gene TRBJ2-6; tentative D call: TRBD2 (5 bases). This CDR3 is built from 14 residues. Germline V lookup: CDR1 SGHNT, CDR2 YENEEA. Between the trimmed V and J ends, which lost 7 bases and 3 bases, there was a span of 10 bases. CDR3 nucleotide sequence: TGTGCCAGCAACCGGAGGAGTGGGGCCAACGTCCTGACTTTC. Its protein product is CASNRRSGANVLTF.

The chain links TRBV11-3 to TRBJ2-5; weak D call: TRBD2 (5 bases). CDR1 and CDR2 from the germline V gene are SGHNT and YENEEA. V lost 5 bases and J 11 bases, leaving 15 bases between the germline ends. The CDR3 consists of 12 residues. The chain's CDR3 is CASSPEVGPQYF. The DNA for the CDR3 is TGTGCCAGCAGCCCGGAGGTGGGCCCGCAGTACTTC. The entire variable domain, with the rest obtained from reference TRBV11-3 and TRBJ2-5, is as follows: EAGVVQSPRYKIIEKKQPVAFWCNPISGHNTLYWYLQNLGQGPELLIRYENEEAVDDSQLPKDRFSAERLKGVDSTLKIQPAELGDSAVYLCASSPEVGPQYFGPGTRLLVL.

The V and J genes are TRBV6-2 or TRBV6-3 and TRBJ2-1; a possible D gene is TRBD2 (5 bases). This CDR3 region has 13 residues. Per germline, CDR1 MNHEY and CDR2 SVGEGT. Trimming took off 6 bases at V and 6 bases at J, with 12 bases between the two ends. The DNA of the CDR3 is TGTGCCAGCAGCCGTTCGACTACCAATGAGCAGTTCTTC. Translated, it gives CASSRSTTNEQFF.

The J gene is TRBJ2-5, the V gene TRBV20-1, with D possibly matching TRBD1 (7 bases). The germline CDR1 and CDR2 sequences are DFQATT and SNEGSKA (reference sequence). The germline V and J ends were trimmed by 2 bases and 1 base, with 11 bases remaining between them. CDR3 size: 14 residues. CDR3 in DNA: TGCAGTGCTAGATCAGGGGGGACCCAAGAGACCCAGTACTTC. Protein product: CSARSGGTQETQYF.

The rearrangement joins TRBV12-3 or TRBV12-4 to TRBJ1-5; D ambiguous. The CDR3 is made up of 13 amino acids. V was shortened by 6 bases and J by 0 bases, with 6 bases between the two germline ends. DNA for the CDR3: TGTGCCAGCAGCACTGATAGCAATCAGCCCCAGCATTTT. It codes for CASSTDSNQPQHF.

This clonotype was recorded a few times. The chain couples TRBV29-1 to TRBJ1-1; weak D call: TRBD1 (5 bases). Trimming took off 4 bases at V and 1 base at J, with 13 bases between the two ends. This CDR3 spans 14 amino acids. CDR1 SQVTM and CDR2 ANQGSEA come from the germline V gene. CDR3 region: CSVVRGMWNTEAFF. The DNA of the CDR3 is TGCAGCGTTGTACGGGGGATGTGGAACACTGAAGCTTTCTTT.

The V call is TRBV7-9, the J call TRBJ1-1; the match to TRBD1 covers 7 bases. The CDR3 is made up of 15 amino acids. The junction had 8 bases not matched to a gene; V was cut back by 5 bases and J by 2 bases. The germline CDR1 and CDR2 sequences are SEHNR and FQNEAQ (reference sequence). CDR3 in amino acids: CASSAGQLLNTEAFF. Written as DNA, the CDR3 is TGTGCCAGCAGCGCGGGACAGCTACTAAACACTGAAGCTTTCTTT.

The V gene is TRBV11-2, the J gene TRBJ2-1, with D possibly TRBD2 on 6 matching bases. Germline V gene data show CDR1 as SGHAT and CDR2 as FQNNGV. The CDR3 totals 16 residues. V lost 5 bases and J 0 bases, leaving 14 bases between the germline ends. CDR3 nucleotide sequence: TGTGCCAGCAGCGCCCGGGACTCCACCTCCTACAATGAGCAGTTCTTC. Its protein product is CASSARDSTSYNEQFF.